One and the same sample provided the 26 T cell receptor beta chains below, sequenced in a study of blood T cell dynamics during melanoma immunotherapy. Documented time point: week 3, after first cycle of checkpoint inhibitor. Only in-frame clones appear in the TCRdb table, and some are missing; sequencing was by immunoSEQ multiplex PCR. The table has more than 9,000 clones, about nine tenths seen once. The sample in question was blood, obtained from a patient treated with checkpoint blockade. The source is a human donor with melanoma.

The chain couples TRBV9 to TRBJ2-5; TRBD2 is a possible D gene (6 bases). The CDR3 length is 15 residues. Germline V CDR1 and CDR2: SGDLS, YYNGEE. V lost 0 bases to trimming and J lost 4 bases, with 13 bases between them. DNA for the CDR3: TGTGCCAGCAGCGTAGTGGGGGGTCCCACAGAGACCCAGTACTTC. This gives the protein CASSVVGGPTETQYF. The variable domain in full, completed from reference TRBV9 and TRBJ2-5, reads DSGVTQTPKHLITATGQRVTLRCSPRSGDLSVYWYQQSLDQGLQFLIQYYNGEERAKGNILERFSAQQFPDLHSELNLSSLELGDSALYFCASSVVGGPTETQYFGPGTRLLVL.

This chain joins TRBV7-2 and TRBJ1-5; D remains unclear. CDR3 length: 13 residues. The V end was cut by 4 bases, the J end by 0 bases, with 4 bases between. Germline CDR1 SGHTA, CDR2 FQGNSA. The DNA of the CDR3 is TGTGCCAGCAGCTCCAGTAGCAATCAGCCCCAGCATTTT. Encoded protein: CASSSSSNQPQHF.

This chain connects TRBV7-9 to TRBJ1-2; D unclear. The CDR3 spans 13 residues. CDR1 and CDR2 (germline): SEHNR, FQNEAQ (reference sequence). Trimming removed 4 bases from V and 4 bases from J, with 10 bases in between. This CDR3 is CASSSEVVYGYTF. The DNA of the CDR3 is TGTGCCAGCAGCTCAGAAGTAGTCTATGGCTACACCTTC.

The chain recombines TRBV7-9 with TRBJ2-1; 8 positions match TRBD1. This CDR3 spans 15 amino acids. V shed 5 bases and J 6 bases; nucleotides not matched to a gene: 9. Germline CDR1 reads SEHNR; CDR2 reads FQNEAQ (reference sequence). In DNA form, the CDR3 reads TGTGCCAGCAGCCCTCGGGGACAGGTCGGCAATGAGCAGTTCTTC. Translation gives CASSPRGQVGNEQFF.

CDR3 bases: TGCGCCAGCAGCACGGGGACAGATCCTAATGAAAAACTGTTTTTT. It is translated as CASSTGTDPNEKLFF. V usage is TRBV5-1 and J usage is TRBJ1-4; 7 nucleotides agree with TRBD1. This CDR3 region has 15 residues. CDR1 SGHRS and CDR2 YFSETQ come from the germline V gene. V gave up 4 bases and J gave up 3 bases; unmatched junction bases: 6.

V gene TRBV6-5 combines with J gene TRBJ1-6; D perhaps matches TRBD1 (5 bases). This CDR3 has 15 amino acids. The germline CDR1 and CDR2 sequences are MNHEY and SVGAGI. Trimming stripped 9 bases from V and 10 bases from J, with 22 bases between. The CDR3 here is CASSPAGGVGSPLHF. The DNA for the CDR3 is TGTGCCAGTTCTCCCGCGGGAGGGGTGGGATCACCCCTCCACTTT.

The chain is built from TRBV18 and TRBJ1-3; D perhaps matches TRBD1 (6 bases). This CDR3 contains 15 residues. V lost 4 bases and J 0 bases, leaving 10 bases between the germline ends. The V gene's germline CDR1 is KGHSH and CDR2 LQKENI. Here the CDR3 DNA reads TGTGCCAGCTCACAGGACAGCCGCTCTGGAAACACCATATATTTT. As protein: CASSQDSRSGNTIYF. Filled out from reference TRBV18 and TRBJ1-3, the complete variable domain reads NAGVMQNPRHLVRRRGQEARLRCSPMKGHSHVYWYRQLPEEGLKFMVYLQKENIIDESGMPKERFSAEFPKEGPSILRIQQVVRGDSAAYFCASSQDSRSGNTIYFGEGSWLTVV.

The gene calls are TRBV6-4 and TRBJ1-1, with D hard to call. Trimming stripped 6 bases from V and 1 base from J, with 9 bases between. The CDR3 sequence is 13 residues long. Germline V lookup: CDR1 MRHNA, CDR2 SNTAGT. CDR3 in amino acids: CASSVTTNTEAFF. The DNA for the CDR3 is TGTGCCAGCAGCGTGACAACGAACACTGAAGCTTTCTTT.

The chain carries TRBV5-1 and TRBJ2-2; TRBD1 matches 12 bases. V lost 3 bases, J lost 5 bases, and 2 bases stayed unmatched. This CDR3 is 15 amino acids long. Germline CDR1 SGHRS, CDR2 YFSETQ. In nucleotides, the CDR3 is TGCGCCAGCAGCTCGGGACAGGGGGCAACCGGGGAGCTGTTTTTT. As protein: CASSSGQGATGELFF.

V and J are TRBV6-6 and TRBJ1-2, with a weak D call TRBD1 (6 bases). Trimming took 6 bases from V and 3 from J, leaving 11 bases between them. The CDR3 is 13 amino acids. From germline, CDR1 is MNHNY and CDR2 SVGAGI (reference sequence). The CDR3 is CASSPEGDYGYTF. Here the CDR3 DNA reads TGTGCCAGCAGCCCCGAGGGGGACTATGGCTACACCTTC.

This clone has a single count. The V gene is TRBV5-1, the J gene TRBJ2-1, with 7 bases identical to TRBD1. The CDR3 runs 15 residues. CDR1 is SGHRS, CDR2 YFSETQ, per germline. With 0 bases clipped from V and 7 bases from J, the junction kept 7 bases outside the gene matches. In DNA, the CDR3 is TGCGCCAGCAGCTTGGGGCAGGGGGTGCGTAATGAGCAGTTCTTC. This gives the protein CASSLGQGVRNEQFF.

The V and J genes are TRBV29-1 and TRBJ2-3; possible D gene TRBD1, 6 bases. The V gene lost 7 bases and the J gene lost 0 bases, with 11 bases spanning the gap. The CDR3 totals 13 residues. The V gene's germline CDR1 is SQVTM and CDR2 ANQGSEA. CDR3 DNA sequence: TGCAGCGGATCGGGACATAGCACAGATACGCAGTATTTT. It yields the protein CSGSGHSTDTQYF.

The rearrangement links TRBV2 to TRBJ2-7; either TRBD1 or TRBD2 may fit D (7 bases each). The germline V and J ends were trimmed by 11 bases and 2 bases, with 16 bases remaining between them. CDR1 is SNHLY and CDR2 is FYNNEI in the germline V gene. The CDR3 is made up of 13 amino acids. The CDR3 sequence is CAGGGGLTYEQYF. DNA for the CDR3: TGTGCCGGGGGAGGGGGCTTAACCTACGAGCAGTACTTC.

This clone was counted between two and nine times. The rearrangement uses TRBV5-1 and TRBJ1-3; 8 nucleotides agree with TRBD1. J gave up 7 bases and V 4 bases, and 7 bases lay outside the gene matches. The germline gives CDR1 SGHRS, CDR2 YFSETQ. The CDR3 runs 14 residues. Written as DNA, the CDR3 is TGCGCCAGCAGCCCCGACAGGGGTGGGAACACCATATATTTT. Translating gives CASSPDRGGNTIYF.

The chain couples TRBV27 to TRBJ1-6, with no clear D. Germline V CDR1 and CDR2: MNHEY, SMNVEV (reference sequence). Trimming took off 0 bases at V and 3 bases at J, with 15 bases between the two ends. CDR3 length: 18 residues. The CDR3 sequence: CASSLSGGATRYNSPLHF. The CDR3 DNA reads TGTGCCAGCAGTTTATCGGGAGGTGCGACCCGCTATAATTCACCCCTCCACTTT.

CDR3 loop: CASSPDSGSYNEQFF. The CDR3 DNA follows: TGTGCCAGCTCACCGGATTCGGGCTCCTACAATGAGCAGTTCTTC. The chain is built from TRBV18 and TRBJ2-1; D is undetermined. The CDR3 extends over 15 amino acids. The V end lost 3 bases, the J end lost 0 bases, and 9 bases lay between the germline ends. Germline V lookup: CDR1 KGHSH, CDR2 LQKENI. The full variable domain, in which reference TRBV18 and TRBJ2-1 provide the parts outside the CDR3, is NAGVMQNPRHLVRRRGQEARLRCSPMKGHSHVYWYRQLPEEGLKFMVYLQKENIIDESGMPKERFSAEFPKEGPSILRIQQVVRGDSAAYFCASSPDSGSYNEQFFGPGTRLTVL.

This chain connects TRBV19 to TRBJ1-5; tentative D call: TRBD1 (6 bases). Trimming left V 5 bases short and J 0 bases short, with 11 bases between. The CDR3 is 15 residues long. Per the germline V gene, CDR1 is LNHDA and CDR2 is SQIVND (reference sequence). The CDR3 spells CASSRQGNSNQPQHF. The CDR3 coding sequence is TGTGCCAGTAGTCGTCAGGGGAATAGCAATCAGCCCCAGCATTTT.

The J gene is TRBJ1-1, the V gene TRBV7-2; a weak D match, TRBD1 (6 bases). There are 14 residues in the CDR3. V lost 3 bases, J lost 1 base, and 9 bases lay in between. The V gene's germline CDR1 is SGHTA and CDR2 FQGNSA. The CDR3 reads CASSFQGRNTEAFF. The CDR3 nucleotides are TGTGCCAGCAGCTTCCAGGGGAGGAACACTGAAGCTTTCTTT. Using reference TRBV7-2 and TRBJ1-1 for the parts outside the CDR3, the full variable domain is GAGVSQSPSNKVTEKGKDVELRCDPISGHTALYWYRQSLGQGLEFLIYFQGNSAPDKSGLPSDRFSAERTGGSVSTLTIQRTQQEDSAVYLCASSFQGRNTEAFFGQGTRLTVV.

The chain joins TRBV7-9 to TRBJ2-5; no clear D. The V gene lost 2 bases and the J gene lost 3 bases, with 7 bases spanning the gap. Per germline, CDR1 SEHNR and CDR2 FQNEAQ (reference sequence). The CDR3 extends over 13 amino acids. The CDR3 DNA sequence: TGTGCCAGCAGCTTACGCCGGGAAGAGACCCAGTACTTC. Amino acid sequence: CASSLRREETQYF.

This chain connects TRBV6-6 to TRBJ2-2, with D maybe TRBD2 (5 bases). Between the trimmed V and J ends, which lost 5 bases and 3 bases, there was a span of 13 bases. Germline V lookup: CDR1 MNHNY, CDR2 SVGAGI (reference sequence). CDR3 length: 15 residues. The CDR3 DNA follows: TGTGCCAGCAGTGGTTCCGGGGTGGACACCGGGGAGCTGTTTTTT. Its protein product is CASSGSGVDTGELFF.

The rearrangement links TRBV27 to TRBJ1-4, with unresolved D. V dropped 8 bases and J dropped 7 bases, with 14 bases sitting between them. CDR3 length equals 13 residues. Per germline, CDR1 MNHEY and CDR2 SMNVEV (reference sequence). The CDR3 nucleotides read TGTGCCAGCGGTGCCGGTGCGGGTGAAAAACTGTTTTTT. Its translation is CASGAGAGEKLFF.

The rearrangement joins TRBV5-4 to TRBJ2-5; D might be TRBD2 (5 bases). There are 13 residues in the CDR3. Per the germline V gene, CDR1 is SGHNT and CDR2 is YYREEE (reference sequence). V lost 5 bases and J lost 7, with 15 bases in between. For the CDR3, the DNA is TGTGCCAGCAGTAATGGTGAGGGCGGGACCCAGTACTTC. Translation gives CASSNGEGGTQYF.

The CDR3 nucleotides read TGTGCCAGCAGTTCCGGGACCCATAGCAATCAGCCCCAGCATTTT. Residues: CASSSGTHSNQPQHF. V and J are TRBV2 and TRBJ1-5; maybe TRBD1 (5 bases). There are 15 residues in the CDR3. Deletions cut 5 bases from V and 0 bases from J, with 11 bases between. Germline V CDR1 and CDR2: SNHLY, FYNNEI.

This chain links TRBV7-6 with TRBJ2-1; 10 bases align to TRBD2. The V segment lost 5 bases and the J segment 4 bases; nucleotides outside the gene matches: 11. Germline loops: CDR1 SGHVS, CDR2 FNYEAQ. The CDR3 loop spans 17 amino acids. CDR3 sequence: CASSIRAGGPEYNEQFF. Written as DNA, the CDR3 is TGTGCCAGCAGCATCCGAGCGGGGGGGCCGGAGTACAATGAGCAGTTCTTC. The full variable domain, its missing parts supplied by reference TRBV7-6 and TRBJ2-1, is GAGVSQSPRYKVTKRGQDVALRCDPISGHVSLYWYRQALGQGPEFLTYFNYEAQQDKSGLPNDRFSAERPEGSISTLTIQRTEQRDSAMYRCASSIRAGGPEYNEQFFGPGTRLTVL.

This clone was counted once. CDR3 bases: TGTGCCTGGAGTGTACAGGGGAACACTGAAGCTTTCTTT. It codes for CAWSVQGNTEAFF. The chain couples TRBV30 to TRBJ1-1, with TRBD1 as a possible D gene (6 bases). Germline V CDR1 and CDR2: GTSNPN, SVGIG (reference sequence). There are 13 residues in the CDR3. Deletions cut 0 bases from V and 1 base from J, with 6 bases between.

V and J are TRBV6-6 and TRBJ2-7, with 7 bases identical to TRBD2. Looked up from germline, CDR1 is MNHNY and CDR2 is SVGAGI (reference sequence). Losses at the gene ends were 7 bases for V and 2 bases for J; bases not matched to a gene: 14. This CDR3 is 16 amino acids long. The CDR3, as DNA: TGTGCCAGCACCAAAGGAGGCGGGGGACTAACCTACGAGCAGTACTTC. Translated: CASTKGGGGLTYEQYF.